These 6 T cell receptor beta chains originate from one sample sequenced in a study of vaccination and CD4 T cells after COVID-19. These TCRs are of unknown antigen specificity. An Oncomine TCR Beta short-read assay was used to sequence the DNA from cultured CD4+ T cells. TCRdb reprocessed the PCR reads with MiXCR, giving one entry per CDR3 protein. The sample carries approximately 22,000 distinct CDR3 sequences, roughly 50% recorded once. Treatment described: roughly 10-day PBMC culture with coronavirus spike peptide pools or control peptides (ViraFEST assay). Sequencing used CD4+ T cells from blood, cultured in vitro. The receptor source for this set is a human donor who had recovered from COVID-19.

The chain carries TRBV7-3 and TRBJ2-1; perhaps D is TRBD1 or TRBD2 (6 bases each). The germline V gene encodes CDR1 SGHTA and CDR2 FQGTGA. The CDR3 sequence is 16 residues long. The V gene lost 2 bases and the J gene lost 7 bases, with 18 bases spanning the gap. CDR3 sequence: CASSLLGGRVGNEQFF. Here the CDR3 DNA reads TGTGCCAGCAGCTTACTCGGGGGCAGGGTGGGGAATGAGCAGTTCTTC.

The genes are TRBV9 and TRBJ2-7, with D possibly TRBD2 on 6 matching bases. Trimming cost V 4 bases and J 1 base, with 12 bases left between them. Germline values: CDR1 SGDLS, CDR2 YYNGEE. This CDR3 is built from 14 residues. Here the CDR3 DNA reads TGTGCCAGCAGCTTAGGACGGGGGTCCTACGAGCAGTACTTC. Protein product: CASSLGRGSYEQYF.

The chain recombines TRBV10-3 with TRBJ1-1, with D hard to call. Germline V gene data show CDR1 as ENHRY and CDR2 as SYGVKD. This CDR3 is 11 amino acids long. Between the trimmed V and J ends, which lost 8 bases and 6 bases, there was a span of 10 bases. This CDR3 is CAIRGSAEAFF. In DNA, the CDR3 is TGTGCCATCCGAGGATCCGCTGAAGCTTTCTTT.

This sequence joins TRBV7-3 and TRBJ2-1; 7 nucleotides line up with TRBD2. The trim removed 5 bases at V and 10 bases at J, leaving 11 bases unmatched. Germline V gives CDR1 SGHTA, CDR2 FQGTGA. The CDR3 has 14 amino acids. The CDR3 loop reads CASSPWGGAEEQFF. The CDR3 nucleotides are TGTGCCAGCAGCCCGTGGGGGGGAGCAGAGGAGCAGTTCTTC.

This clonotype was picked up one time. The V and J genes are TRBV25-1 and TRBJ2-7, with D possibly matching TRBD1 (5 bases). Germline CDR1 reads MGHDK; CDR2 reads SYGVNS. The CDR3 length is 14 residues. Trimming cost V 6 bases and J 2 bases, with 14 bases left between them. Here the CDR3 reads CASRPSGHPYEQYF. CDR3 in DNA: TGTGCCAGCAGACCCTCCGGACACCCCTACGAGCAGTACTTC.

V usage is TRBV19 and J usage is TRBJ2-1, with 11 nucleotides matching TRBD2. The CDR3 sequence is 16 residues long. Germline V CDR1 and CDR2: LNHDA, SQIVND (reference sequence). Trimming at V came to 3 bases and at J to 2 bases, leaving 3 bases not matched to a gene. In DNA form, the CDR3 reads TGTGCCAGTAGTATCCCGGGACTAGCGGCCTACAATGAGCAGTTCTTC. Its translation is CASSIPGLAAYNEQFF.